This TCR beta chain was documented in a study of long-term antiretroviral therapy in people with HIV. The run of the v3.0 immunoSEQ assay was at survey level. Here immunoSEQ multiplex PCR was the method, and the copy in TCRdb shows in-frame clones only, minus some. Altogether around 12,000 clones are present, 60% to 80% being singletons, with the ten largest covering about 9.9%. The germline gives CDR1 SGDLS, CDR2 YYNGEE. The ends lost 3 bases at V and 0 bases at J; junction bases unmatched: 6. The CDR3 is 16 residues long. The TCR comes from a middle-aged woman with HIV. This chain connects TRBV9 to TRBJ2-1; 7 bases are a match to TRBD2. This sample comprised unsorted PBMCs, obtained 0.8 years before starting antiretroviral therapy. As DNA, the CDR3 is TGTGCCAGCAGCGCAACCGGGAGGAGCTCCTACAATGAGCAGTTCTTC. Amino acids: CASSATGRSSYNEQFF.